This T cell receptor (beta chain) was sequenced in a study of post-analysis software for immune sequencing data. Study at large: Secondary progressive, relapsing-remitting and progressive-relapsing multiple sclerosis were among the included disease courses.

Note on this clonotype: As yet, its antigen is unknown.

The germline gives CDR1 DFQATT, CDR2 SNEGSKA (reference sequence). With 0 bases removed from V and 7 bases from J, the gap between germline ends came to 26 bases. The CDR3 loop spans 18 amino acids. Unique molecular identifiers were present in the TCR beta cDNA libraries. TCRdb re-called the PCR reads with MiXCR, one entry per CDR3 protein. There are more than 500,000 distinct CDR3 sequences in the sample; 34% occur only once, and 4.5% to 7.5% lies in the top ten. Study-level points and caveats: About five TRBV segments were more frequent in patients than controls; TRBV5-6, TRBV5-1 and TRBV20-1 belonged to this group.

The chain uses TRBV20-1 and TRBJ2-3; D not resolved. The sequence came from a girl aged 2-17 years with multiple sclerosis. Sequencing input: blood. The CDR3 DNA sequence: TGCAGTGCTAGAGATGATCTCGCCTACGCCCTTCTAACAAATACGCAGTATTTT. Amino acids: CSARDDLAYALLTNTQYF.